One sample yielded the 5 T cell receptor beta chains listed below, sequenced in a study of shared clonotypes between healthy human individuals. Clones were sequenced by immunoSEQ multiplex PCR, and TCRdb holds only the in-frame ones, with some missing. This table has 2 million to 2.5 million clones, 92% appearing once. Source material: naive CD4+ T cells from PBMCs. Subset defined: CD45RA+ positively selected. Every receptor here comes from a man aged 18-30 years in good health. Some clones in this sample may be carry-over from other donors' samples.

This chain uses TRBV30 with TRBJ2-4, with unresolved D. CDR1 is GTSNPN and CDR2 is SVGIG in the germline V gene (reference sequence). CDR3 length: 15 residues. V was cut by 2 bases and J by 0 bases, with 11 bases left in between. CDR3 protein: CAWSSESLAKNIQYF. CDR3 nucleotides: TGTGCCTGGAGTTCGGAATCCCTAGCCAAAAACATTCAGTACTTC.

The count of this clone is one. The V and J genes are TRBV4-3 and TRBJ2-3; 9 bases align to TRBD2. The CDR3 extends over 16 amino acids. With 4 bases clipped from V and 3 bases from J, the junction kept 8 bases outside the gene matches. Germline lookup yields CDR1 LGHNA and CDR2 YSLEER. This chain's CDR3 is CASSPQTGLATDTQYF. The CDR3 DNA reads as TGCGCCAGCAGCCCTCAAACGGGACTAGCAACAGATACGCAGTATTTT.

V usage is TRBV28 and J usage is TRBJ2-3, with 11 bases lining up with TRBD2. The CDR3 is 16 residues long. V lost 5 bases to trimming and J lost 4 bases; unmatched junction nucleotides: 8. CDR1 and CDR2 (germline): MDHEN, SYDVKM. CDR3 region: CASSRSGRALADTQYF. The CDR3 bases are TGTGCCAGCAGTCGTAGCGGGAGGGCCCTCGCAGATACGCAGTATTTT.

This clone showed up just once. The V gene is TRBV6-6, the J gene TRBJ2-1; the match to TRBD2 covers 10 bases. The CDR3 is 13 residues long. The V segment lost 7 bases and the J segment 7 bases; nucleotides outside the gene matches: 4. Per germline, CDR1 MNHNY and CDR2 SVGAGI (reference sequence). In DNA form, the CDR3 reads TGTGCCAGCAATCTAGCGGGAGTTAATGAGCAGTTCTTC. It codes for CASNLAGVNEQFF.

This chain connects TRBV10-3 to TRBJ2-3; D is ambiguous. With 0 bases removed from V and 8 bases from J, the gap between germline ends came to 12 bases. Germline loops: CDR1 ENHRY, CDR2 SYGVKD. CDR3 length: 14 amino acids. The CDR3 sequence is CAISESENTPTQYF. DNA of the CDR3: TGTGCCATCAGTGAGTCGGAGAACACCCCTACGCAGTATTTT.